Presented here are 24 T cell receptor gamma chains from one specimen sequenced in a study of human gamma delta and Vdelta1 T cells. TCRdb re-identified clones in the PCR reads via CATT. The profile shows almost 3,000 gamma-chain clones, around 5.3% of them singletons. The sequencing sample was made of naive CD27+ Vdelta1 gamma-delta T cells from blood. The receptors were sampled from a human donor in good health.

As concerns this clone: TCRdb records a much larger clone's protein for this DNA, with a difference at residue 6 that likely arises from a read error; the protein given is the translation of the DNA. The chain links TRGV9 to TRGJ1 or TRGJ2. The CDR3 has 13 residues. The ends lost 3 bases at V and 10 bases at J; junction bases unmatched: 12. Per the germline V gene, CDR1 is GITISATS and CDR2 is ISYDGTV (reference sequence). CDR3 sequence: CALWELGHRKKLF. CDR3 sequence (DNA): TGTGCCTTGTGGGAGTTGGGGCATCGGAAGAAACTCTTT.

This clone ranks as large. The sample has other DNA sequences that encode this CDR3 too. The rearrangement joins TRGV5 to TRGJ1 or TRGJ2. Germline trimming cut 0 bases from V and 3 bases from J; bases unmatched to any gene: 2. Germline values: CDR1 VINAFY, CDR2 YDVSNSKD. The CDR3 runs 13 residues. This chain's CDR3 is CATWDRGYYKKLF. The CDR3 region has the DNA TGTGCCACCTGGGACAGGGGTTATTATAAGAAACTCTTT.

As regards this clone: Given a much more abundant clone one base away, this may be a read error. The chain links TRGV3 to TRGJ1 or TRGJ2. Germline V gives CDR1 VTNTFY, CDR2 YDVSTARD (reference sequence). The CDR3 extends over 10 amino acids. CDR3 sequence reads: CATWVRVKLF. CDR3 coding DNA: TGTGCCACCTGGGTGCGGGTGAAACTCTTC.

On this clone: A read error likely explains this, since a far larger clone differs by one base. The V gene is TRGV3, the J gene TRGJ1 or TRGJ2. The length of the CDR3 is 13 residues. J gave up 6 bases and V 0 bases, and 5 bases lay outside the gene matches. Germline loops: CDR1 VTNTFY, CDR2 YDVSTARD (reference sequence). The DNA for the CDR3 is TGTGCCACCTGGGACAGGCAACGTTATAAGAAACTCTTT. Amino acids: CATWDRQRYKKLF.

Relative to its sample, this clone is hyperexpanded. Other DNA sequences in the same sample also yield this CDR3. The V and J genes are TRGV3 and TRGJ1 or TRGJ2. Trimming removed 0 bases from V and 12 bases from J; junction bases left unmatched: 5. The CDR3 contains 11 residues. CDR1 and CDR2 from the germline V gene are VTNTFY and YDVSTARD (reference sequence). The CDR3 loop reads CATWDRRGKLF. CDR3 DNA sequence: TGTGCCACCTGGGACAGGCGGGGGAAACTCTTT.

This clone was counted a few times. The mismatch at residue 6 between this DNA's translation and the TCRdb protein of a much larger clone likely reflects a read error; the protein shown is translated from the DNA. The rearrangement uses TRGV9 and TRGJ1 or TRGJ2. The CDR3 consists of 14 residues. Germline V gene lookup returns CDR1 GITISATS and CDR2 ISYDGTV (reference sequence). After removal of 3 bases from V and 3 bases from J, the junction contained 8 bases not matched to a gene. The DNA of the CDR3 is TGTGCCTTGTGGGAGCTAGCCCTTTATTATAAGAAACTCTTT. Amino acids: CALWELALYYKKLF.

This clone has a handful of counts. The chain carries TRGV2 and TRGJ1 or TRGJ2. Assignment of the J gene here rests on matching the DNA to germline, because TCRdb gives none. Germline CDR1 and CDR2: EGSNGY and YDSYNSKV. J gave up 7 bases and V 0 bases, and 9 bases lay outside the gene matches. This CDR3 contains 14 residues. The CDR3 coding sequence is TGTGCCACCTGGGACGGGCGGGGGTGGTATAAGAAACTCTTT. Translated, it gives CATWDGRGWYKKLF.

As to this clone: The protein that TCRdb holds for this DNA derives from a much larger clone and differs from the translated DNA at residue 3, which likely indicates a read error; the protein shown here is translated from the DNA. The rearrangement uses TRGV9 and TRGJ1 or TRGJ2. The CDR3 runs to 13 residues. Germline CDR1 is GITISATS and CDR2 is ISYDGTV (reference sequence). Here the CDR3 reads CASWEGKNYKKLF. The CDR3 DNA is TGTGCCTCGTGGGAGGGCAAGAATTATAAGAAACTCTTT.

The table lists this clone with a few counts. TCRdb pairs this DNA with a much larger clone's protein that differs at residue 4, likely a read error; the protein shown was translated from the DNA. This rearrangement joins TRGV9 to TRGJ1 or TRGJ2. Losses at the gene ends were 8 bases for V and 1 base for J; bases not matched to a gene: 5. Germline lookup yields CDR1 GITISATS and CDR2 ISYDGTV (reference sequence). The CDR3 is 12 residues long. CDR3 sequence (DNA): TGTGCCTTGTTGGCTAATTATTATAAGAAACTCTTT. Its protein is CALLANYYKKLF.

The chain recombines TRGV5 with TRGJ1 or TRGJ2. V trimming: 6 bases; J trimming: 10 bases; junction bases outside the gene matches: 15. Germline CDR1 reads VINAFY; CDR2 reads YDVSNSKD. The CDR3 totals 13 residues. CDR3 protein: CATWTRSYEKKLF. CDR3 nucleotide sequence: TGTGCCACCTGGACCCGTTCTTATGAGAAGAAACTCTTT.

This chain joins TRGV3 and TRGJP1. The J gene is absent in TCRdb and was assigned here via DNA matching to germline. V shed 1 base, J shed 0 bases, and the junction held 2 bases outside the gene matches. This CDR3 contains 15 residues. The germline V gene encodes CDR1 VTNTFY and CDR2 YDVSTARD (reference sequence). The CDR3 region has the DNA TGTGCCACCTGGGACAGCCATACCACTGGTTGGTTCAAGATATTT. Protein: CATWDSHTTGWFKIF.

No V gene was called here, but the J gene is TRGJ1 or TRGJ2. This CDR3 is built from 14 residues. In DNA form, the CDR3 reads TGTGCCACCTGGGACTTATGTGGGTATTATAAGAAACTCTTT. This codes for CATWDLCGYYKKLF.

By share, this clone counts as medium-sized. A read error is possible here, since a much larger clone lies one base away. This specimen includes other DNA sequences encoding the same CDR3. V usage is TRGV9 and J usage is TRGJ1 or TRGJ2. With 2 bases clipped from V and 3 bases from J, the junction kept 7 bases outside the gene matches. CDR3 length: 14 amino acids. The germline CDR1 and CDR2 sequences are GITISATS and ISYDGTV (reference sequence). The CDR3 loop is CALWEGRRYYKKLF. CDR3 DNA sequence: TGTGCCTTGTGGGAGGGGCGTCGTTATTATAAGAAACTCTTT.

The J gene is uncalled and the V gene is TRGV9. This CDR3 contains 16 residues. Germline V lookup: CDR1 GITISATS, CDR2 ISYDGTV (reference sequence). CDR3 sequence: CALWESPEVGKKKKLF. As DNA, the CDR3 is TGTGCCTTGTGGGAGTCTCCAGAGGTGGGTAAAAAAAAAAAGCTCTTT.

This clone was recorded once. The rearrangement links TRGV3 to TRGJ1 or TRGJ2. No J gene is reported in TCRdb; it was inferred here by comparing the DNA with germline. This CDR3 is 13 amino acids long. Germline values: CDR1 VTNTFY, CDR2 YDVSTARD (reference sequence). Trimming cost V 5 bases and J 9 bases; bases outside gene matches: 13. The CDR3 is CATWVTRGCKKLF. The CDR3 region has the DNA TGTGCCACCTGGGTAACCCGGGGTTGTAAGAAACTCTTT.

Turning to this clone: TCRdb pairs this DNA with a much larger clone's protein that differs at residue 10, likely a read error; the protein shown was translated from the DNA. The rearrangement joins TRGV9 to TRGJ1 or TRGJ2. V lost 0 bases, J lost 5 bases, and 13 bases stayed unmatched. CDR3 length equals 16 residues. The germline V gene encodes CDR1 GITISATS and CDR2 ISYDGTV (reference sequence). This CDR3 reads CALWEVLWSKNYKKLF. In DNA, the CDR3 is TGTGCCTTGTGGGAGGTGCTATGGAGCAAGAATTATAAGAAACTCTTT.

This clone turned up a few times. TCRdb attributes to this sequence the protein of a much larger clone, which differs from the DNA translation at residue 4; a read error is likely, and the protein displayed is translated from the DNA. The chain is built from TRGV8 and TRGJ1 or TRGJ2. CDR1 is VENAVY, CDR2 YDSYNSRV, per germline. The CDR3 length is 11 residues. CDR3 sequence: CATRDSWKKLF. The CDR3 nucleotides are TGTGCCACCCGGGATAGTTGGAAGAAACTCTTT.

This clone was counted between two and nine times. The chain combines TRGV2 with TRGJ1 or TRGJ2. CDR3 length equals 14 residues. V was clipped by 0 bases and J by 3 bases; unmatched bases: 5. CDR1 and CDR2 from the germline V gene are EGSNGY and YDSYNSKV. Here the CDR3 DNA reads TGTGCCACCTGGGACGGGCATTCTTATTATAAGAAACTCTTT. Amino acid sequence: CATWDGHSYYKKLF.

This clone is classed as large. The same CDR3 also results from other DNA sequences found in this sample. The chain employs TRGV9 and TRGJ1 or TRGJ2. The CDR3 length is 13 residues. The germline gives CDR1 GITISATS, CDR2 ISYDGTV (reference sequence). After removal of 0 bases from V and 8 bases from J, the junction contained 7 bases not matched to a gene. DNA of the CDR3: TGTGCCTTGTGGGAGGTGGCTAGGGATAAGAAACTCTTT. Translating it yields CALWEVARDKKLF.

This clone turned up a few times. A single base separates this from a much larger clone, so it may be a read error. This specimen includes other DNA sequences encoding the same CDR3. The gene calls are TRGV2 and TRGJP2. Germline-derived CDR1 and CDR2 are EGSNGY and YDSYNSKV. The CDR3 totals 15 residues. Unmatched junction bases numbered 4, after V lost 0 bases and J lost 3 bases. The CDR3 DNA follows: TGTGCCACCTGGGACGGGCCTGGTAGTGATTGGATCAAGACGTTT. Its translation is CATWDGPGSDWIKTF.

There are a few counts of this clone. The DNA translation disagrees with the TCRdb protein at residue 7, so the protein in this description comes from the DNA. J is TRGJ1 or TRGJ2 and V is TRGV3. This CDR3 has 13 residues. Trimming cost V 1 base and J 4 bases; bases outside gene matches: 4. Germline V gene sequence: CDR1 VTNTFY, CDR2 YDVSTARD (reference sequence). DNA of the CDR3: TGTGCCACCTGGGACAGAGCATATTATAAGAAACTCTTT. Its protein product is CATWDRAYYKKLF.

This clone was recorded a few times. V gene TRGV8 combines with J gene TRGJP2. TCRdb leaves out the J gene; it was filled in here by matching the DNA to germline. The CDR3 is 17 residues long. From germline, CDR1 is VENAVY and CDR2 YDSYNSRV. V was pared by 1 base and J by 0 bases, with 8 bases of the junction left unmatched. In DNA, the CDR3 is TGTGCCACCTGGGATAGAGGGGGGTATAGTAGTGATTGGATCAAGACGTTT. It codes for CATWDRGGYSSDWIKTF.

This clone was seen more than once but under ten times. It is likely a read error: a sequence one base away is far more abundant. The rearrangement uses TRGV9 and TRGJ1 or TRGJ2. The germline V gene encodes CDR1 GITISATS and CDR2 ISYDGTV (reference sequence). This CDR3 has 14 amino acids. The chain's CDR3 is CALWEVTGYYKKLF. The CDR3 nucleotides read TGTGCTTTGTGGGAGGTGACGGGTTATTATAAGAAACTCTTT.

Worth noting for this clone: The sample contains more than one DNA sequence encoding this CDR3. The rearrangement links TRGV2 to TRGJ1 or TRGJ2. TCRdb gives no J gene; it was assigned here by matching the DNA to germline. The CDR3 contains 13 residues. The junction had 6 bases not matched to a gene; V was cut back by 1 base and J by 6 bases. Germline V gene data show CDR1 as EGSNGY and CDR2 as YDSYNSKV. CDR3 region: CATWDGRGYKKLF. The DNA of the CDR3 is TGTGCCACCTGGGACGGAAGGGGTTATAAGAAACTCTTT.